This T cell receptor (beta chain) was sequenced in a study of PD-L1 blockade in urothelial cancer. Study context: Chemotherapy regimens numbering 0 to 3 had been given to patients. Findings and caveats of the study: Sub-median blood TCR clonality before treatment predicted longer survival.

Indicated time point: pretreatment peripheral blood. This table comes from immunoSEQ multiplex PCR, and its TCRdb copy is limited to in-frame clones, with some not included. The sample includes 70,000 or so clones, 85% to 90% of them seen just once. Concerning this clone: Its antigen is not identified.

The CDR3 is 14 residues long. The J segment lost 5 bases and the V segment lost 3 bases, leaving 6 bases of the junction unmatched. The V gene's germline CDR1 is SGHRS and CDR2 YFSETQ. Sample: PBMCs, taken around atezolizumab (anti-PD-L1) treatment. This receptor was obtained from a man aged 65 to 85 with urothelial cancer. This sequence joins TRBV5-1 and TRBJ2-7; 9 nucleotides match TRBD1. CDR3 sequence: CASSSGQGRHEQYF. The CDR3 DNA reads TGCGCCAGCAGCTCAGGACAGGGGAGGCACGAGCAGTACTTC.